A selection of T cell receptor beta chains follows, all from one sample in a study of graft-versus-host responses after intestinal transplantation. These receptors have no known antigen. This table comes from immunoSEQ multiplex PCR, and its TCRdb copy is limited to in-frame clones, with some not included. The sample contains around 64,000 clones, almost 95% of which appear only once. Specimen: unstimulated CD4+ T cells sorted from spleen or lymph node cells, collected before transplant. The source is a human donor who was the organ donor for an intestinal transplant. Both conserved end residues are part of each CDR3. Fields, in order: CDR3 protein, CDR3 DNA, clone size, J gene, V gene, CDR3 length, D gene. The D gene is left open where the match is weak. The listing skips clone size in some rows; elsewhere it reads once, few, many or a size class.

CDR3: CASSLDSAGNEAFF
DNA: TGTGCCAGCAGCTTAGATTCTGCGGGGAATGAAGCTTTCTTT
size: .
J: TRBJ1-1
V: TRBV11-2
length: 14
D: .

CDR3: CASSLDGYPYGYTF
DNA: TGTGCCAGCAGCTTGGATGGGTATCCTTATGGCTACACCTTC
size: .
J: TRBJ1-2
V: TRBV5-5
length: 14
D: .

CDR3: CASSPLTGVYGYTF
DNA: TGTGCCAGCAGCCCCTTGACAGGTGTCTATGGCTACACCTTC
size: .
J: TRBJ1-2
V: TRBV7-9
length: 14
D: .

CDR3: CASSYGTFRSYNEQFF
DNA: TGTGCCAGCAGCTACGGGACTTTTCGCTCCTACAATGAGCAGTTCTTC
size: .
J: TRBJ2-1
V: TRBV5-4
length: 16
D: .

CDR3: CASSLEGHLYGYTF
DNA: TGTGCCAGCAGCTTGGAAGGACACCTTTATGGCTACACCTTC
size: .
J: TRBJ1-2
V: TRBV5-4
length: 14
D: .

CDR3: CASSSKQDYHTGELFF
DNA: TGTGCCAGCTCATCGAAGCAGGACTACCACACCGGGGAGCTGTTTTTT
size: .
J: TRBJ2-2
V: TRBV18
length: 16
D: .

CDR3: CASSQERLEIGEQFF
DNA: TGTGCCAGCAGCCAAGAGCGACTAGAAATAGGTGAGCAGTTCTTC
size: .
J: TRBJ2-1
V: TRBV14
length: 15
D: .

CDR3: CASSPQGQTYEQYF
DNA: TGTGCCAGCTCACCGCAGGGACAGACCTACGAGCAGTACTTC
size: .
J: TRBJ2-7
V: TRBV18
length: 14
D: TRBD1

CDR3: CASSTDTDTQYF
DNA: TGTGCCAGCTCCACCGACACAGATACGCAGTATTTT
size: .
J: TRBJ2-3
V: TRBV18
length: 12
D: .

CDR3: CASSIVLASTGELFF
DNA: TGTGCCAGTAGTATAGTACTAGCGAGCACCGGGGAGCTGTTTTTT
size: .
J: TRBJ2-2
V: TRBV19
length: 15
D: TRBD2

CDR3: CASSLGPGELFF
DNA: TGTGCCAGCAGTTTGGGCCCCGGGGAGCTGTTTTTT
size: .
J: TRBJ2-2
V: TRBV2
length: 12
D: .

CDR3: CASGASGRETQYF
DNA: TGCGCCAGCGGAGCGAGTGGCCGGGAGACCCAGTACTTC
size: .
J: TRBJ2-5
V: TRBV5-1
length: 13
D: .

CDR3: CASSEKRGEFSGYTF
DNA: TGTGCCAGCAGTGAGAAGCGGGGGGAGTTCTCTGGCTACACCTTC
size: .
J: TRBJ1-2
V: TRBV2
length: 15
D: .

CDR3: CASSPRQGDSPLHF
DNA: TGTGCCAGCAGCCCCCGACAGGGTGATTCACCCCTCCACTTT
size: .
J: TRBJ1-6
V: TRBV9
length: 14
D: TRBD1

CDR3: CASSRTSGGAGEQFF
DNA: TGCGCCAGCAGTCGGACTAGCGGGGGGGCCGGTGAGCAGTTCTTC
size: .
J: TRBJ2-1
V: TRBV4-1
length: 15
D: TRBD2

CDR3: CASSHLAGVAKNIQYF
DNA: TGTGCCAGCAGCCATTTAGCGGGGGTAGCCAAAAACATTCAGTACTTC
size: once
J: TRBJ2-4
V: TRBV4-2
length: 16
D: TRBD2

CDR3: CASSRTGDKGNTIYF
DNA: TGCGCCAGCAGCCGGACAGGGGATAAAGGAAACACCATATATTTT
size: .
J: TRBJ1-3
V: TRBV4-1
length: 15
D: TRBD1

CDR3: CASSYTRLAGDYNEQFF
DNA: TGTGCCAGCAGCTATACCCGACTAGCGGGGGACTACAATGAGCAGTTCTTC
size: .
J: TRBJ2-1
V: TRBV5-4
length: 17
D: TRBD2

CDR3: CASGLLRQGATYNEQFF
DNA: TGTGCTAGTGGTTTGCTCCGACAGGGGGCAACCTACAATGAGCAGTTCTTC
size: .
J: TRBJ2-1
V: TRBV12-5
length: 17
D: TRBD1

CDR3: CASSVGSLAGYQETQYF
DNA: TGTGCCAGCAGCGTAGGCTCTCTAGCGGGGTACCAAGAGACCCAGTACTTC
size: .
J: TRBJ2-5
V: TRBV9
length: 17
D: TRBD2

CDR3: CASSQGSISNQPQHF
DNA: TGCGCCAGCAGCCAAGGATCCATTAGCAATCAGCCCCAGCATTTT
size: .
J: TRBJ1-5
V: TRBV4-1
length: 15
D: .

CDR3: CASSKVGGGGDEQFF
DNA: TGTGCCAGCAGCAAAGTTGGGGGGGGCGGCGATGAGCAGTTCTTC
size: .
J: TRBJ2-1
V: TRBV21-1
length: 15
D: .

CDR3: CASSAPGSWYGTDTQYF
DNA: TGTGCCAGCAGCGCCCCAGGCAGTTGGTATGGCACAGATACGCAGTATTTT
size: .
J: TRBJ2-3
V: TRBV11-2
length: 17
D: .

CDR3: CSASDQITQYF
DNA: TGCAGTGCTTCAGACCAAATCACGCAGTATTTT
size: .
J: TRBJ2-3
V: TRBV20-1
length: 11
D: .

CDR3: CASSLLAGGITDTQYF
DNA: TGTGCCAGCAGCTTACTAGCGGGGGGAATCACAGATACGCAGTATTTT
size: .
J: TRBJ2-3
V: TRBV7-6
length: 16
D: TRBD2

CDR3: CASSQGPGGDTEAFF
DNA: TGCGCCAGCAGCCAAGGACCAGGGGGGGACACTGAAGCTTTCTTT
size: .
J: TRBJ1-1
V: TRBV4-3
length: 15
D: TRBD1

CDR3: CASGLSGSDTQYF
DNA: TGTGCTAGTGGTTTGTCAGGGTCGGATACGCAGTATTTT
size: .
J: TRBJ2-3
V: TRBV12-5
length: 13
D: .

CDR3: CASSYVRGVHYNEQFF
DNA: TGTGCCAGCAGTTACGTCAGGGGGGTTCACTACAATGAGCAGTTCTTC
size: .
J: TRBJ2-1
V: TRBV6-5
length: 16
D: .

CDR3: CASSVGLAGDHDTQYF
DNA: TGTGCCAGCAGCGTAGGACTAGCGGGGGATCACGATACGCAGTATTTT
size: .
J: TRBJ2-3
V: TRBV9
length: 16
D: TRBD2

CDR3: CASSSRTESNEQFF
DNA: TGTGCCAGCAGCTCCCGGACTGAGTCTAATGAGCAGTTCTTC
size: .
J: TRBJ2-1
V: TRBV7-3
length: 14
D: .

CDR3: CASSSITDTQYF
DNA: TGTGCCAGCAGTTCTATCACAGATACGCAGTATTTT
size: .
J: TRBJ2-3
V: TRBV6-6
length: 12
D: .

CDR3: CASSPLAGERDTQYF
DNA: TGCGCCAGCAGTCCACTAGCGGGGGAGAGAGATACGCAGTATTTT
size: .
J: TRBJ2-3
V: TRBV5-1
length: 15
D: TRBD2

CDR3: CASSFSGQGSAYEQYF
DNA: TGCGCCAGCAGCTTCTCGGGACAGGGGTCGGCCTACGAGCAGTACTTC
size: once
J: TRBJ2-7
V: TRBV10-1
length: 16
D: TRBD1

CDR3: CSARDSPQYF
DNA: TGCAGTGCTAGAGATTCCCCCCAGTACTTC
size: .
J: TRBJ2-5
V: TRBV20-1
length: 10
D: .

CDR3: CASSPSYQETQYF
DNA: TGCGCCAGCAGCCCCTCGTACCAAGAGACCCAGTACTTC
size: .
J: TRBJ2-5
V: TRBV5-1
length: 13
D: .

CDR3: CASSRQGARSYEQYF
DNA: TGTGCCAGTAGTCGGCAAGGGGCCCGCTCCTACGAGCAGTACTTC
size: once
J: TRBJ2-7
V: TRBV19
length: 15
D: .

CDR3: CASSFLPGLAGSQETQYF
DNA: TGCGCCAGCAGCTTCCTACCCGGACTAGCGGGGTCCCAAGAGACCCAGTACTTC
size: .
J: TRBJ2-5
V: TRBV5-1
length: 18
D: TRBD2

CDR3: CASSSREPPMRYTF
DNA: TGTGCCAGCAGCTCCAGGGAGCCCCCTATGCGGTACACCTTC
size: .
J: TRBJ1-2
V: TRBV6-6
length: 14
D: .